These 27 T cell receptor beta chains were all obtained from the same sample, sequenced in a study of cytomegalovirus exposure and HLA in healthy donors. PCR primers comprised 60 Vbeta and 13 Jbeta primers. Data came from immunoSEQ multiplex PCR; TCRdb stores just in-frame clones and leaves some out. Among 70,000 to 95,000 clones, roughly four fifths were seen once, and the ten largest hold 13%. Sequencing used PBMCs. These receptors were taken from a human donor in good health.

The table lists this clone with a few counts. This sequence joins TRBV7-9 and TRBJ2-3; 8 nucleotides match TRBD2. Germline-derived CDR1 and CDR2 are SEHNR and FQNEAQ (reference sequence). V was clipped by 4 bases and J by 6 bases; unmatched bases: 3. The CDR3 is 13 amino acids. The CDR3 region is CASSYGGADTQYF. Here the CDR3 DNA reads TGTGCCAGCAGCTACGGGGGGGCGGATACGCAGTATTTT.

This clone has only a few counts. Written as DNA, the CDR3 is TGTGCCAGCAGTTACTCCCTCGTCGGGGCCCTCCACTTT. It encodes CASSYSLVGALHF. The chain is built from TRBV6-6 and TRBJ1-6; D is unresolved. Between the trimmed V and J ends, which lost 0 bases and 14 bases, there was a span of 11 bases. Germline lookup yields CDR1 MNHNY and CDR2 SVGAGI (reference sequence). The CDR3 spans 13 residues.

This chain links TRBV6-1 with TRBJ1-6; weak D call: TRBD1 (6 bases). This CDR3 has 18 amino acids. V lost 3 bases and J lost 11, with 26 bases in between. Per germline, CDR1 MNHNS and CDR2 SASEGT. CDR3 sequence: CASSDATYRATGTTPLHF. Written as DNA, the CDR3 is TGTGCCAGCAGTGACGCAACCTACAGGGCCACCGGAACGACACCCCTCCACTTT.

V and J are TRBV5-6 and TRBJ1-5, with a tentative D call TRBD1 (6 bases). Trimming took off 4 bases at V and 7 bases at J, with 18 bases between the two ends. This CDR3 region has 15 residues. Germline CDR1 is SGHDT and CDR2 is YYEEEE. The chain's CDR3 is CASSRRGGAGQPQHF. CDR3 bases: TGTGCCAGCAGCCGGAGAGGGGGGGCCGGCCAGCCCCAGCATTTT.

The chain has TRBV9 and TRBJ2-3, with 7 bases that match TRBD1. Germline V CDR1 and CDR2: SGDLS, YYNGEE. The length of the CDR3 is 18 residues. J lost 0 bases, V lost 0 bases, and 10 bases had no gene match. CDR3 residues: CASSVALLEGASTDTQYF. The CDR3 region has the DNA TGTGCCAGCAGCGTAGCCCTCCTTGAGGGGGCAAGCACAGATACGCAGTATTTT.

This rearrangement joins TRBV5-1 to TRBJ2-3; 7 bases fit TRBD1. CDR3 length equals 13 residues. The V gene end was trimmed by 3 bases and the J gene end by 8 bases; junction bases not matched to a gene: 6. CDR1 SGHRS and CDR2 YFSETQ come from the germline V gene. Here the CDR3 DNA reads TGCGCCAGCAGCTCCGAAGACAGGGTTACGCAGTATTTT. This gives the protein CASSSEDRVTQYF.

As DNA, the CDR3 is TGTGCCAGCAGTGAAGGACTTGGCTACACCTTC. Translated: CASSEGLGYTF. The chain carries TRBV6-5 and TRBJ1-2; no definite D call. The germline V gene has CDR1 MNHEY and CDR2 SVGAGI. Trimming stripped 5 bases from V and 7 bases from J, with 8 bases between. This CDR3 is built from 11 residues.

This clone was seen once. The V gene is TRBV15, the J gene TRBJ2-5; D is possibly TRBD1 (5 bases). Trimming removed 0 bases from V and 7 bases from J, with 15 bases in between. Germline values: CDR1 LNHNV, CDR2 YYDKDF (reference sequence). This CDR3 is 15 amino acids long. The chain's CDR3 is CATSRDRTSQGTQYF. For the CDR3, the DNA is TGTGCCACCAGCAGAGATAGGACCTCTCAGGGGACCCAGTACTTC.

The chain uses TRBV19 and TRBJ2-2; a possible D gene is TRBD2 (6 bases). Germline CDR1 LNHDA, CDR2 SQIVND (reference sequence). The CDR3 is 14 amino acids. Trimming left V 5 bases short and J 1 base short, with 8 bases between. The CDR3 protein is CASSWGGNTGELFF. Written as DNA, the CDR3 is TGTGCCAGTAGTTGGGGAGGGAACACCGGGGAGCTGTTTTTT.

The chain uses TRBV5-1 and TRBJ1-2; D gene unclear. The CDR3 consists of 13 residues. Germline CDR1 is SGHRS and CDR2 is YFSETQ. V lost 1 base and J lost 8, with 12 bases in between. CDR3 loop: CASSLNPWEGYTF. The CDR3 nucleotides are TGCGCCAGCAGCTTGAACCCATGGGAGGGCTACACCTTC.

This sequence joins TRBV9 and TRBJ2-7, with D maybe TRBD2 (5 bases). Trimming took 0 bases from V and 1 from J, leaving 14 bases between them. Germline lookup yields CDR1 SGDLS and CDR2 YYNGEE. CDR3 length: 16 residues. The CDR3 DNA is TGTGCCAGCAGCGTAGATCCTACTAGTTTTTCCTACGAGCAGTACTTC. Its protein product is CASSVDPTSFSYEQYF.

The chain recombines TRBV25-1 with TRBJ1-6, with 8 positions matching TRBD1. The CDR3 sequence is 14 residues long. The V gene end was trimmed by 3 bases and the J gene end by 14 bases; junction bases not matched to a gene: 9. Per germline, CDR1 MGHDK and CDR2 SYGVNS. CDR3 protein: CASSEGQARAALHF. In DNA, the CDR3 is TGTGCCAGCAGTGAGGGACAGGCACGGGCGGCCCTCCACTTT.

This clone showed up just a few times. This chain joins TRBV19 and TRBJ2-7; tentatively, D is TRBD1 (6 bases). V lost 4 bases to trimming and J lost 6 bases, with 19 bases between them. From germline, CDR1 is LNHDA and CDR2 SQIVND (reference sequence). The CDR3 sequence is 15 residues long. Here the CDR3 reads CASSTPGTRWGEQYF. In nucleotides, the CDR3 is TGTGCCAGTAGTACCCCCGGGACACGGTGGGGCGAGCAGTACTTC.

V gene TRBV7-9 combines with J gene TRBJ1-2, with D possibly TRBD1 on 5 matching bases. Germline V gives CDR1 SEHNR, CDR2 FQNEAQ (reference sequence). This CDR3 contains 15 residues. V was cut by 7 bases and J by 1 base, with 16 bases left in between. CDR3 coding DNA: TGTGCCAGCACCCCCCAGGGAAATTTTAACTATGGCTACACCTTC. Translated, it gives CASTPQGNFNYGYTF. Full variable domain (remainder filled in from reference TRBV7-9 and TRBJ1-2): DTGVSQNPRHKITKRGQNVTFRCDPISEHNRLYWYRQTLGQGPEFLTYFQNEAQLEKSRLLSDRFSAERPKGSFSTLEIQRTEQGDSAMYLCASTPQGNFNYGYTFGSGTRLTVV.

This clone was detected once. The chain uses TRBV6-5 and TRBJ1-3; TRBD1 matches 7 bases. The germline V gene has CDR1 MNHEY and CDR2 SVGAGI. This CDR3 is built from 15 residues. The V gene end was trimmed by 0 bases and the J gene end by 8 bases; junction bases not matched to a gene: 7. The CDR3 sequence: CASSYSAGGLDTIYF. DNA of the CDR3: TGTGCCAGCAGTTACTCGGCAGGGGGATTGGACACCATATATTTT.

The gene calls are TRBV7-9 and TRBJ1-5; no reliable D call. Germline values: CDR1 SEHNR, CDR2 FQNEAQ (reference sequence). The CDR3 sequence is 13 residues long. The V gene lost 1 base and the J gene lost 6 bases, with 7 bases spanning the gap. The CDR3 reads CASSLEGGQPQHF. The CDR3 coding sequence is TGTGCCAGCAGCTTAGAGGGAGGTCAGCCCCAGCATTTT.

The chain combines TRBV11-3 with TRBJ1-1; D possibly corresponds to TRBD1 (5 bases). The CDR3 runs to 13 residues. CDR1 SGHNT and CDR2 YENEEA come from the germline V gene. The ends were cut back, 0 bases at V and 11 bases at J, with 13 bases in the middle. The CDR3 DNA is TGTGCCAGCAGCTTAGAAGTGGGAGGGGAGGCTTTCTTT. Its translation is CASSLEVGGEAFF.

The gene calls are TRBV7-9 and TRBJ2-7; TRBD1 aligns across 8 bases. V gave up 5 bases and J gave up 3 bases; unmatched junction bases: 15. The CDR3 is made up of 17 amino acids. Germline lookup yields CDR1 SEHNR and CDR2 FQNEAQ (reference sequence). The CDR3, as DNA: TGTGCCAGCAGCCCGACCGGACAGGGCGTGGGCGACTACGAGCAGTACTTC. Its protein is CASSPTGQGVGDYEQYF. Full variable domain (remainder filled in from reference TRBV7-9 and TRBJ2-7): DTGVSQNPRHKITKRGQNVTFRCDPISEHNRLYWYRQTLGQGPEFLTYFQNEAQLEKSRLLSDRFSAERPKGSFSTLEIQRTEQGDSAMYLCASSPTGQGVGDYEQYFGPGTRLTVT.

The CDR3 nucleotides are TGTGCCAGCAGCCAGGGACAGGGGGAAGAGACCCAGTACTTC. The encoded protein is CASSQGQGEETQYF. The J gene is TRBJ2-5, the V gene TRBV2; 11 nucleotides match TRBD1. CDR1 and CDR2 from the germline V gene are SNHLY and FYNNEI. The CDR3 has 14 amino acids. The ends lost 6 bases at V and 3 bases at J; junction bases unmatched: 3.

J is TRBJ2-1 and V is TRBV4-3, with D perhaps TRBD2 (5 bases). The germline V and J ends were trimmed by 0 bases and 3 bases, with 9 bases remaining between them. The CDR3 is 15 amino acids. The germline V gene encodes CDR1 LGHNA and CDR2 YSLEER. The CDR3 loop reads CASSQDPGVYNEQFF. The CDR3 DNA follows: TGCGCCAGCAGCCAAGATCCCGGGGTCTACAATGAGCAGTTCTTC.

This clone was detected a few times. This chain uses TRBV5-1 with TRBJ2-7, with D possibly matching TRBD2 (5 bases). This CDR3 has 14 residues. V gave up 2 bases and J gave up 4 bases, with 13 bases separating them. CDR1 and CDR2 from the germline V gene are SGHRS and YFSETQ. CDR3 region: CASSLQPAEYEQYF. CDR3 nucleotide sequence: TGCGCCAGCAGCTTACAACCAGCGGAGTACGAGCAGTACTTC.

The V and J genes are TRBV6-5 and TRBJ1-2, with 11 bases identical to TRBD1. The CDR3 length is 15 residues. CDR1 MNHEY and CDR2 SVGAGI come from the germline V gene. J lost 7 bases, V lost 5 bases, and 9 bases had no gene match. The DNA of the CDR3 is TGTGCCAGCAGTCCCAGGCCGGACAGGGGGCGTGGCTACACCTTC. Translation gives CASSPRPDRGRGYTF.

This chain uses TRBV29-1 with TRBJ1-3; 7 positions agree with TRBD1. Germline assignment: CDR1 SQVTM and CDR2 ANQGSEA. The CDR3 has 14 amino acids. With V trimmed by 4 bases and J by 1 base, 4 bases remained unmatched. Written as DNA, the CDR3 is TGCAGCGTTGGAGGGGGCAGGTCTGGAAACACCATATATTTT. Amino acid sequence: CSVGGGRSGNTIYF.

The chain links TRBV7-9 to TRBJ1-3, with TRBD1 identical over 8 bases. The J segment lost 4 bases and the V segment lost 1 base, leaving 6 bases of the junction unmatched. This CDR3 region has 16 residues. The V gene's germline CDR1 is SEHNR and CDR2 FQNEAQ (reference sequence). CDR3 nucleotide sequence: TGTGCCAGCAGCTTAGTAGGACAGGGAGCCGGAAACACCATATATTTT. Translating gives CASSLVGQGAGNTIYF. The full variable domain, completed using reference TRBV7-9 and TRBJ1-3, is DTGVSQNPRHKITKRGQNVTFRCDPISEHNRLYWYRQTLGQGPEFLTYFQNEAQLEKSRLLSDRFSAERPKGSFSTLEIQRTEQGDSAMYLCASSLVGQGAGNTIYFGEGSWLTVV.

This chain joins TRBV2 and TRBJ2-2; TRBD1 matches at 7 bases. The germline V gene encodes CDR1 SNHLY and CDR2 FYNNEI. The trim removed 6 bases at V and 5 bases at J, leaving 3 bases unmatched. The CDR3 extends over 13 amino acids. The CDR3 DNA follows: TGTGCCAGCAGGGTACAGGGGACCGGGGAGCTGTTTTTT. Its protein product is CASRVQGTGELFF.

The chain is built from TRBV19 and TRBJ1-2; D possibly corresponds to TRBD1 (5 bases). Per germline, CDR1 LNHDA and CDR2 SQIVND (reference sequence). The CDR3 covers 14 residues. V was clipped by 3 bases and J by 2 bases, with 10 bases between them. As DNA, the CDR3 is TGTGCCAGTAGTATCACCAGGGTGAACTATGGCTACACCTTC. Protein sequence: CASSITRVNYGYTF.

The V gene is TRBV9, the J gene TRBJ1-1, with 7 bases matching TRBD1. V shed 0 bases and J 0 bases; nucleotides not matched to a gene: 2. The CDR3 sequence is 15 residues long. Germline values: CDR1 SGDLS, CDR2 YYNGEE. The CDR3 sequence: CASSVEGTVNTEAFF. In nucleotides, the CDR3 is TGTGCCAGCAGCGTAGAAGGGACAGTGAACACTGAAGCTTTCTTT.